A selection of T cell receptor beta chains follows, all from one sample in a study of shared T cell receptors in the human thymus. Clones were read by immunoSEQ multiplex PCR, and TCRdb kept only the in-frame ones, dropping some. The data contain about 730,000 clones, around 85% of them singletons. The same sample was also studied in work on human thymus T cells.

Sequencing was carried out using thymocytes. The receptors derive from a girl under three years old with a congenital heart defect. Each CDR3 is given with its conserved first and last residue. D genes are given only for firm matches. Not every row has a clone size; where given, it reads once, few, many or a size class.

abundance	v_gene	j_gene	d_gene	CDR3nt	CDR3aa
NA	TRBV15	TRBJ1-5	NA	TGTGCCACCAGCAGAGAGGTTGGGAGTGCATTTAGCAATCAGCCCCAGCATTTT	CATSREVGSAFSNQPQHF
NA	TRBV5-6	TRBJ1-1	NA	TGTGCCAGCAGCGGCGGGTGGCAGCTGAACACTGAAGCTTTCTTT	CASSGGWQLNTEAFF
NA	TRBV7-2	TRBJ1-1	TRBD1	TGTGCCAGCAGCTTGTACAGGGGGCTTGCTTTCTTT	CASSLYRGLAFF
NA	TRBV30	TRBJ1-2	NA	TGTGCCTGGAGTGATTGCCGGGTTGAATTCGTCATTGGCTACACCTTC	CAWSDCRVEFVIGYTF
NA	TRBV28	TRBJ1-1	NA	TGTGCCAGCAGTCCGCGGGGGGACGACCCCCTTCGGACTGAAGCTTTCTTT	CASSPRGDDPLRTEAFF
NA	TRBV6-5	TRBJ1-2	TRBD1	TGTGCCAGCAGTAAACAGGGGCAGGGCTATGGCTACACCTTC	CASSKQGQGYGYTF
NA	TRBV28	TRBJ1-3	NA	TGTGCCAGCAGCCTGACTTGGTTGGCTGGAAACACCATATATTTT	CASSLTWLAGNTIYF
NA	TRBV5-1	TRBJ1-2	NA	TGCGCCAGCAGCGCGGCCAAGAATTCGAACTATGGCTACACCTTC	CASSAAKNSNYGYTF
NA	TRBV20-1	TRBJ2-7	NA	TGCAGTGCTAAGCAGGCCCTCGAGCAGTACTTC	CSAKQALEQYF
NA	TRBV27	TRBJ1-2	TRBD1	TGTGCCAGTACAGGGGGCCTAGGCTACACCTTC	CASTGGLGYTF
NA	TRBV25-1	TRBJ1-2	NA	TGTGCCAGCAGCGCTCCTCGGACAGAGGGATTTGACGGCTACACCTTC	CASSAPRTEGFDGYTF
once	TRBV18	TRBJ1-4	NA	TGTGCCAGCTCACCATCCAGGGGCCAGGATGCAACTAATGAAAAACTGTTTTTT	CASSPSRGQDATNEKLFF
NA	TRBV9	TRBJ1-4	NA	TGTGCCAGCAGCGCAGGGGCAACTAATGAAAAACTGTTTTTT	CASSAGATNEKLFF
NA	TRBV28	TRBJ1-5	TRBD1	TGTGCCAGCAGTCCCTTCAGGGGGCAGGGCAATCAGCCCCAGCATTTT	CASSPFRGQGNQPQHF
NA	TRBV4-1	TRBJ2-6	TRBD1	TGCGCCAGCAGCCAGCTCGGGACAGGGAGCGGGGCCAACGTCCTGACTTTC	CASSQLGTGSGANVLTF
NA	TRBV5-5	TRBJ1-5	TRBD1	TGTGCCAGCAGCCAGGGGGGCAGGGGAAAGCCCCAGCATTTT	CASSQGGRGKPQHF
NA	TRBV19	TRBJ1-2	NA	TGTGCCAGTAGTCATGTTAACTATGGCTACACCTTC	CASSHVNYGYTF
NA	TRBV28	TRBJ2-7	NA	TGTGCCAGCAGGCCCGGACAGCCCTACGAGCAGTACTTC	CASRPGQPYEQYF
NA	TRBV7-2	TRBJ1-5	NA	TGTGCCAGCAGCTTAATAGGCGGCCCCGTCCTCAATCAGCCCCAGCATTTT	CASSLIGGPVLNQPQHF
NA	TRBV5-4	TRBJ1-1	NA	TGTGCCAGCAGCTCGACAGGAAACGGGACTGAAGCTTTCTTT	CASSSTGNGTEAFF
NA	TRBV7-2	TRBJ2-3	NA	TGTGCCAGCAGCTTCGGAAGGGGCGCCGTGACAGATACGCAGTATTTT	CASSFGRGAVTDTQYF
NA	TRBV6-1	TRBJ2-7	NA	TGTGCCAGCAGCAGACGGACAGAATACTACGAGCAGTACTTC	CASSRRTEYYEQYF
NA	TRBV28	TRBJ1-5	NA	TGTGCCAGCAGTTCCAGACCGACCATGTACAGGACGGGTGCCAATCAGCCCCAGCATTTT	CASSSRPTMYRTGANQPQHF
NA	TRBV29-1	TRBJ2-5	NA	TGCAGCGTCGACCAGGACAGCCATGAGACCCAGTACTTC	CSVDQDSHETQYF
NA	TRBV6-1	TRBJ1-3	NA	TGTGCCAGCAGTGATTGGACAGACGGTTTCTACTCTGGAAACACCATATATTTT	CASSDWTDGFYSGNTIYF
NA	TRBV7-2	TRBJ1-3	NA	TGTGCCAGCAGCCCCCAGACAGAAACTGGAAACACCATATATTTT	CASSPQTETGNTIYF